The TCR beta chain described here comes from a study of patients and donors after allogeneic stem cell transplantation. This clonotype was found a few times. TCRdb reprocessed the RT-PCR reads via MiXCR and lists one record per CDR3 protein. The sample lists roughly 880,000 distinct CDR3 sequences, roughly 18% occurring once. The CDR3 totals 16 residues. Unmatched junction bases numbered 13, after V lost 6 bases and J lost 5 bases. Germline CDR1 SGHTA, CDR2 FQGNSA. The sample comprised blood, either unsorted or a sorted T cell fraction (not recorded which). The V gene is TRBV7-2, the J gene TRBJ2-3; 8 nucleotides match TRBD2. The sequence derives from a human donor who was either an allogeneic HSCT recipient or a stem cell or donor lymphocyte infusion donor (not recorded which). It is not recorded whose cells these are; they may come from a transplant donor. The CDR3 region is CASRIRGLAGLDTQYF. In DNA form, the CDR3 reads TGTGCCAGCAGGATCCGGGGGTTAGCGGGGCTAGATACGCAGTATTTT.